Listed below are T cell receptor beta chains from one sample, sequenced in a study of blood T cell repertoires in COVID-19. Sequenced by immunoSEQ multiplex PCR; TCRdb stores in-frame clones only, minus some. The sample carries 40,000 to 60,000 clones, around 65% recorded once. What was sequenced was peripheral blood. The origin of the receptors is a woman aged 70-85 years with acute or convalescent COVID-19. Each CDR3 is given with its conserved first and last residue. D genes are given only for firm matches. The size field is filled for only some rows; it gives once, few, many or a size class.

clone_size: .; v_call: TRBV6-5; d_call: .; j_call: TRBJ2-5; cdr3_aa: CASSTGTTKMRKYF; cdr3_nt: TGTGCCAGCAGTACCGGGACAACCAAAATGAGAAAGTACTTC
clone_size: .; v_call: TRBV28; d_call: TRBD2; j_call: TRBJ2-1; cdr3_aa: CASSLTSGSRDEQFF; cdr3_nt: TGTGCCAGCAGTCTCACTAGCGGCAGCAGGGATGAGCAGTTCTTC
clone_size: once; v_call: TRBV5-1; d_call: TRBD2; j_call: TRBJ2-2; cdr3_aa: CASSLGGGRTNTGELFF; cdr3_nt: TGCGCCAGCAGCTTGGGCGGGGGACGGACGAACACCGGGGAGCTGTTTTTT
clone_size: few; v_call: TRBV4-3; d_call: TRBD1; j_call: TRBJ2-7; cdr3_aa: CASSQSHNRGQGEQYF; cdr3_nt: TGCGCCAGCAGCCAATCACACAACAGGGGGCAAGGAGAGCAGTACTTC
clone_size: .; v_call: TRBV10-1; d_call: TRBD1; j_call: TRBJ2-1; cdr3_aa: CASSGTGGGYEQFF; cdr3_nt: TGCGCCAGCAGTGGGACAGGGGGCGGCTATGAGCAGTTCTTC
clone_size: .; v_call: TRBV5-1; d_call: .; j_call: TRBJ1-1; cdr3_aa: CASSTFGRGEAFF; cdr3_nt: TGCGCCAGCAGTACGTTTGGAAGGGGTGAAGCTTTCTTT
clone_size: few; v_call: TRBV7-9; d_call: TRBD1; j_call: TRBJ1-4; cdr3_aa: CASEGGRVGEKLFF; cdr3_nt: TGTGCCAGCGAAGGGGGCCGAGTGGGGGAAAAACTGTTTTTT
clone_size: .; v_call: TRBV6-5; d_call: TRBD1; j_call: TRBJ1-2; cdr3_aa: CASSRTGDNYGYTF; cdr3_nt: TGTGCCAGCAGCAGGACAGGGGATAACTATGGCTACACCTTC
clone_size: .; v_call: TRBV7-3; d_call: .; j_call: TRBJ2-3; cdr3_aa: CASSLMGLVTDTQYF; cdr3_nt: TGTGCCAGCAGCTTAATGGGACTCGTCACAGATACGCAGTATTTT
clone_size: few; v_call: TRBV15; d_call: TRBD1; j_call: TRBJ1-1; cdr3_aa: CATSRDLGQGLSEAFF; cdr3_nt: TGTGCCACCAGCAGAGACTTGGGACAGGGCCTATCTGAAGCTTTCTTT
clone_size: .; v_call: TRBV4-3; d_call: TRBD1; j_call: TRBJ1-2; cdr3_aa: CASSQGAGTGRYGYTF; cdr3_nt: TGCGCCAGCAGCCAAGGTGCCGGGACAGGGCGCTATGGCTACACCTTC
clone_size: few; v_call: TRBV6-5; d_call: TRBD1; j_call: TRBJ1-2; cdr3_aa: CASRETGAAGDGYTF; cdr3_nt: TGTGCCAGCAGGGAGACAGGGGCCGCGGGGGATGGCTACACCTTC
clone_size: .; v_call: TRBV6-6; d_call: .; j_call: TRBJ2-1; cdr3_aa: CASSFTILDNNEQFF; cdr3_nt: TGTGCCAGCAGTTTTACGATACTAGACAACAATGAGCAGTTCTTC
clone_size: .; v_call: TRBV3-1/TRBV3-2; d_call: .; j_call: TRBJ1-3; cdr3_aa: CASSPRWSGNTIYF; cdr3_nt: TGTGCCAGCAGCCCCCGGTGGAGTGGAAACACCATATATTTT
clone_size: .; v_call: TRBV6-5; d_call: TRBD1; j_call: TRBJ2-3; cdr3_aa: CASSPDRGTDTQYF; cdr3_nt: TGTGCCAGCAGCCCGGACAGGGGCACAGATACGCAGTATTTT
clone_size: .; v_call: TRBV7-2; d_call: .; j_call: TRBJ2-3; cdr3_aa: CASSPRGTDTQYF; cdr3_nt: TGTGCCAGCAGCCCCCGGGGCACAGATACGCAGTATTTT
clone_size: .; v_call: TRBV6-6; d_call: TRBD1; j_call: TRBJ1-5; cdr3_aa: CASGGGDQPQHF; cdr3_nt: TGTGCCAGCGGAGGGGGCGATCAGCCCCAGCATTTT
clone_size: .; v_call: TRBV2; d_call: .; j_call: TRBJ1-4; cdr3_aa: CASSEGDIREKLFF; cdr3_nt: TGTGCCAGCAGCGAAGGGGACATACGGGAAAAACTGTTTTTT
clone_size: .; v_call: TRBV11-3; d_call: .; j_call: TRBJ2-1; cdr3_aa: CASSLAGIDYNEQFF; cdr3_nt: TGTGCCAGCAGCTTAGCAGGTATTGACTACAATGAGCAGTTCTTC
clone_size: .; v_call: TRBV19; d_call: TRBD2; j_call: TRBJ2-7; cdr3_aa: CASSLRTSGDHEQYF; cdr3_nt: TGTGCCAGTAGTCTTCGGACTAGCGGGGACCACGAGCAGTACTTC
clone_size: .; v_call: TRBV24-1; d_call: TRBD2; j_call: TRBJ2-1; cdr3_aa: CATSDPGTSGNNEQFF; cdr3_nt: TGTGCCACCAGTGATCCCGGGACTAGCGGAAACAATGAGCAGTTCTTC
clone_size: .; v_call: TRBV6-5; d_call: .; j_call: TRBJ1-4; cdr3_aa: CASGGVEKLFF; cdr3_nt: TGTGCCAGCGGGGGGGTAGAAAAACTGTTTTTT
clone_size: .; v_call: TRBV5-4; d_call: TRBD1; j_call: TRBJ2-7; cdr3_aa: CASSPDRGIYEQYF; cdr3_nt: TGTGCCAGCAGCCCCGACAGGGGCATCTACGAGCAGTACTTC
clone_size: .; v_call: TRBV7-2; d_call: TRBD2; j_call: TRBJ2-3; cdr3_aa: CASSRGLAGVRDTQYF; cdr3_nt: TGTGCCAGCAGCCGGGGACTAGCGGGAGTTCGGGATACGCAGTATTTT
clone_size: once; v_call: TRBV5-1; d_call: .; j_call: TRBJ1-2; cdr3_aa: CASTESRGRGYTF; cdr3_nt: TGCGCCAGCACCGAATCTCGGGGGAGAGGCTACACCTTC
clone_size: .; v_call: TRBV3-1/TRBV3-2; d_call: TRBD2; j_call: TRBJ2-1; cdr3_aa: CASSQGSAGGSYNEQFF; cdr3_nt: TGTGCCAGCAGCCAAGGATCAGCGGGGGGGTCCTACAATGAGCAGTTCTTC
clone_size: .; v_call: TRBV11-3; d_call: .; j_call: TRBJ2-1; cdr3_aa: CASSARDSDEQFF; cdr3_nt: TGTGCCAGCAGCGCCCGGGACTCCGATGAGCAGTTCTTC
clone_size: .; v_call: TRBV9; d_call: TRBD1; j_call: TRBJ2-5; cdr3_aa: CASSAGQAQETQYF; cdr3_nt: TGTGCCAGCAGCGCGGGACAGGCACAAGAGACCCAGTACTTC
clone_size: .; v_call: TRBV7-3; d_call: .; j_call: TRBJ2-1; cdr3_aa: CASSLTGDKQFF; cdr3_nt: TGTGCCAGCAGCTTAACTGGGGACAAGCAGTTCTTC
clone_size: .; v_call: TRBV28; d_call: TRBD1; j_call: TRBJ1-5; cdr3_aa: CASSSQGGNQPQHF; cdr3_nt: TGTGCCAGCAGTTCACAGGGGGGCAATCAGCCCCAGCATTTT
clone_size: .; v_call: TRBV18; d_call: TRBD1; j_call: TRBJ2-7; cdr3_aa: CASSLGQGKGEQYF; cdr3_nt: TGTGCCAGCTCACTCGGACAGGGGAAGGGTGAGCAGTACTTC
clone_size: .; v_call: TRBV5-1; d_call: .; j_call: TRBJ1-2; cdr3_aa: CASSLMEAVNYGYTF; cdr3_nt: TGCGCCAGCAGCTTGATGGAGGCGGTTAACTATGGCTACACCTTC
clone_size: few; v_call: TRBV2; d_call: .; j_call: TRBJ1-3; cdr3_aa: CASSLTGDSGNTIYF; cdr3_nt: TGTGCCAGCAGTTTGACAGGCGACTCTGGAAACACCATATATTTT
clone_size: .; v_call: TRBV7-9; d_call: TRBD1; j_call: TRBJ1-4; cdr3_aa: CASSLGDRSPASTNEKLFF; cdr3_nt: TGTGCCAGCAGCTTGGGGGACAGATCCCCCGCGTCAACTAATGAAAAACTGTTTTTT
clone_size: .; v_call: TRBV9; d_call: TRBD1; j_call: TRBJ2-7; cdr3_aa: CASSAGQGGRPYSGEQYF; cdr3_nt: TGTGCCAGCAGCGCGGGACAGGGAGGAAGGCCCTATTCGGGGGAGCAGTACTTC
clone_size: .; v_call: TRBV7-3; d_call: TRBD1; j_call: TRBJ2-5; cdr3_aa: CASSNPGQDPQETQYF; cdr3_nt: TGTGCCAGCAGCAACCCGGGACAGGATCCCCAAGAGACCCAGTACTTC
clone_size: .; v_call: TRBV2; d_call: TRBD1; j_call: TRBJ2-2; cdr3_aa: CASSGDRVSGELFF; cdr3_nt: TGTGCCAGCAGTGGGGACAGGGTATCCGGGGAGCTGTTTTTT
clone_size: medium-sized; v_call: TRBV12-3/TRBV12-4; d_call: TRBD2; j_call: TRBJ2-7; cdr3_aa: CASSGTSSYEQYF; cdr3_nt: TGTGCCAGCAGCGGGACTAGCTCCTACGAGCAGTACTTC
clone_size: .; v_call: TRBV9; d_call: TRBD2; j_call: TRBJ2-2; cdr3_aa: CASSSGKGLADTGELFF; cdr3_nt: TGTGCCAGCAGCTCCGGGAAGGGACTAGCTGACACCGGGGAGCTGTTTTTT
clone_size: .; v_call: TRBV7-3; d_call: TRBD1; j_call: TRBJ1-2; cdr3_aa: CASSSGQGGYTF; cdr3_nt: TGTGCCAGCAGCTCTGGACAGGGCGGCTACACCTTC
clone_size: .; v_call: TRBV6-1; d_call: TRBD1; j_call: TRBJ1-3; cdr3_aa: CASSEAGRQGGGNTIYF; cdr3_nt: TGTGCCAGCAGTGAAGCCGGTCGGCAGGGGGGTGGAAACACCATATATTTT
clone_size: .; v_call: TRBV7-2; d_call: TRBD1; j_call: TRBJ2-5; cdr3_aa: CASSLSSGGEGTQYF; cdr3_nt: TGTGCCAGCAGCTTATCGTCAGGGGGCGAGGGGACCCAGTACTTC
clone_size: .; v_call: TRBV9; d_call: TRBD2; j_call: TRBJ2-2; cdr3_aa: CASSVSGRGELFF; cdr3_nt: TGTGCCAGCAGCGTTAGCGGGAGAGGGGAGCTGTTTTTT
clone_size: .; v_call: TRBV5-1; d_call: TRBD1; j_call: TRBJ2-7; cdr3_aa: CASSLDGTGLSYEQYF; cdr3_nt: TGCGCCAGCAGCTTGGACGGGACAGGGCTATCCTACGAGCAGTACTTC
clone_size: once; v_call: TRBV18; d_call: .; j_call: TRBJ2-2; cdr3_aa: CASSPQQSFTGELFF; cdr3_nt: TGTGCCAGCTCACCTCAACAGAGTTTCACCGGGGAGCTGTTTTTT